This T cell receptor (beta chain) stems from a study of PD-1 blockade in classical Hodgkin lymphoma. Points from the study as a whole: Sources of repertoire differences remain undefined, possibly disease activity or prior therapy. The diversity seen at baseline in complete responders resembled that of newly diagnosed patients. CD4+ TCR diversity rose significantly by C4D1, and CD8+ TCR diversity did not.

After autologous stem cell transplantation all patients relapsed, and prior brentuximab vedotin exposure differed between cohorts. Complete response, partial response or progressive disease was recorded as best response. Concerning this clone itself: Its cognate antigen is unknown.

The CDR3 covers 14 residues. Per the germline V gene, CDR1 is SGHRS and CDR2 is YFSETQ. V dropped 0 bases and J dropped 8; count of bases not matched to a gene: 5. Method: immunoSEQ multiplex PCR; TCRdb's copy keeps in-frame clones and lacks some. Of around 20,000 clones detected, roughly 85% appear once; the ten largest clones hold around 12%. This receptor was taken from a human donor with classical Hodgkin lymphoma. This chain connects TRBV5-1 to TRBJ2-1; 7 bases agree with TRBD2. This material consisted of peripheral blood mononuclear cells (PBMCs), taken before the second cycle of nivolumab. CDR3 sequence (DNA): TGCGCCAGCAGCTTGGCGGGGGGTTGGGATGAGCAGTTCTTC. This codes for CASSLAGGWDEQFF.